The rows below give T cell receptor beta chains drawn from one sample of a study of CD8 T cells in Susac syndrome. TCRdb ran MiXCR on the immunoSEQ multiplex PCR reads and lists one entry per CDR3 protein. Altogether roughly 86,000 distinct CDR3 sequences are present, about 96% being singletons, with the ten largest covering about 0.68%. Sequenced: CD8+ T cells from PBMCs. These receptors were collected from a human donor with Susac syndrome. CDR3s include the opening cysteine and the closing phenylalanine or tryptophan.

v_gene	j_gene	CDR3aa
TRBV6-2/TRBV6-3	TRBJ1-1	CASSYRIWDTEAFF
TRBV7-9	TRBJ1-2	CASSFGTGNYGYTF
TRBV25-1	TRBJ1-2	CASSVKGYGYTF
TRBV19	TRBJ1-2	CASSMAYGYTF
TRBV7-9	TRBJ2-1	CASSGWTSSNEQFF
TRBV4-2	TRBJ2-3	CASSQEARPRTDTQYF
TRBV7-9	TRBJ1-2	CASSSAPWTTNYGYTF
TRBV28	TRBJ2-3	CASSPYISDTQYF
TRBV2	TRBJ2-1	CAGSTGQGANEQFF
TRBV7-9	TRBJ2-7	CASSLSGGHYEQYF
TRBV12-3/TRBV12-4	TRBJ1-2	CASSFSGDYGYTF
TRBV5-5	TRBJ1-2	CASSFVRGDGYTF
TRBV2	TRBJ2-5	CASSEVKAQYF
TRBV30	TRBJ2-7	CAWSAHTKEQYF
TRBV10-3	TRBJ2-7	CAISAGPDLEQYF
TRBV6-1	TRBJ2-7	CASSDRGTEPYEQYF
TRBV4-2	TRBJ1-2	CASSPPSSGGYTF
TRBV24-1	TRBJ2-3	CATSDRGGSRSTDTQYF
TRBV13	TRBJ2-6	CASSSGRLSANVLTF
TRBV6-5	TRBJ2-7	CASSIEGGPVPYEQYF
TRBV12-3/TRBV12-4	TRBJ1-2	CASSLQFNYGYTF
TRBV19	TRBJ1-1	CATTGNTEAFF
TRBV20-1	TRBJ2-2	CSARPGRNTGELFF
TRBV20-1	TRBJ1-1	CSARHRIRKNTEAFF
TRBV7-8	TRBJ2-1	CASSSSSGDVEQFF
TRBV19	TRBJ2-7	CASSRGFEQYF